Below are 32 T cell receptor beta chains sequenced from a single sample in a study of blood T cell repertoires in COVID-19 (dated by TCRdb to 2020 to 2022). Libraries were constructed by the immunoSEQ multiplex PCR assay. TCRdb stores this immuneACCESS table with in-frame sequences only. Part of the clones is absent; in the studies checked, under half of the shortfall reflects unresolved V genes, and no reason is known for the rest. The sample table holds 200,000 to 250,000 clones, of which approximately 83% were seen once. Of the sample, about 3.3% falls within the top ten clones. Material for sequencing was PBMCs or T cells enriched from blood (not recorded which). These receptors originate from a woman aged 55-75 years who had recovered from COVID-19.

The chain uses TRBV7-2 and TRBJ1-5; 10 bases are a match to TRBD1. The ends lost 5 bases at V and 5 bases at J; junction bases unmatched: 6. CDR3 length: 15 residues. Germline V lookup: CDR1 SGHTA, CDR2 FQGNSA. The CDR3 nucleotides are TGTGCCAGCAGCAGAAGGACAGGGGGTGATCAGCCCCAGCATTTT. It encodes CASSRRTGGDQPQHF. Drawing the rest from reference TRBV7-2 and TRBJ1-5, the complete variable domain is GAGVSQSPSNKVTEKGKDVELRCDPISGHTALYWYRQSLGQGLEFLIYFQGNSAPDKSGLPSDRFSAERTGGSVSTLTIQRTQQEDSAVYLCASSRRTGGDQPQHFGDGTRLSIL.

The chain is built from TRBV19 and TRBJ2-3; 12 positions agree with TRBD1. With V trimmed by 6 bases and J by 6 bases, 10 bases remained unmatched. The CDR3 is 16 residues long. The germline V gene has CDR1 LNHDA and CDR2 SQIVND (reference sequence). The CDR3: CASRPPPGQGADTQYF. The DNA of the CDR3 is TGTGCCAGTAGGCCACCCCCGGGACAGGGGGCCGATACGCAGTATTTT.

The genes are TRBV15 and TRBJ1-1; TRBD1 might be the D (5 bases). This CDR3 comprises 16 residues. The V end lost 7 bases, the J end lost 4 bases, and 22 bases lay between the germline ends. Germline assignment: CDR1 LNHNV and CDR2 YYDKDF (reference sequence). The CDR3 nucleotides are TGTGCCACCAAGGCCCGCGGGGAGGGGCCAGGCACTGAAGCTTTCTTT. Its translation is CATKARGEGPGTEAFF. Drawing the rest from reference TRBV15 and TRBJ1-1, the complete variable domain is DAMVIQNPRYQVTQFGKPVTLSCSQTLNHNVMYWYQQKSSQAPKLLFHYYDKDFNNEADTPDNFQSRRPNTSFCFLDIRSPGLGDTAMYLCATKARGEGPGTEAFFGQGTRLTVV.

The chain has TRBV12-3 or TRBV12-4 and TRBJ2-1, with TRBD1 identical over 7 bases. V dropped 10 bases and J dropped 5; count of bases not matched to a gene: 8. This CDR3 spans 13 amino acids. For the CDR3, the DNA is TGTGCCATCGCGACAGGGTCAGACAATGAGCAGTTCTTC. It encodes CAIATGSDNEQFF.

The rearrangement links TRBV5-1 to TRBJ2-2, with 10 bases aligning to TRBD1. With V trimmed by 3 bases and J by 4 bases, 9 bases remained unmatched. The CDR3 sequence is 17 residues long. Germline V gene data show CDR1 as SGHRS and CDR2 as YFSETQ. The CDR3 loop is CASSSSGTGDATGELFF. In nucleotides, the CDR3 is TGCGCCAGCAGCTCCTCCGGGACAGGGGATGCCACCGGGGAGCTGTTTTTT.

The chain employs TRBV11-3 and TRBJ1-2; 10 bases match TRBD1. V lost 2 bases and J lost 5; bases outside the gene matches: 8. This CDR3 contains 16 residues. Germline V gene sequence: CDR1 SGHNT, CDR2 YENEEA. The CDR3 sequence: CASSLYGDRGGYGYTF. CDR3 nucleotides: TGTGCCAGCAGCTTATATGGGGACAGGGGAGGATATGGCTACACCTTC.

This sequence joins TRBV3-1 (or the pseudogene TRBV3-2) and TRBJ1-3, with 9 positions matching TRBD1. Germline V gene lookup returns CDR1 LGHDT and CDR2 YNNKEL (reference sequence). The CDR3 extends over 15 amino acids. Trimming removed 2 bases from V and 4 bases from J; junction bases left unmatched: 3. CDR3 DNA: TGTGCCAGCAGCCAACGACAGGGGGGAGGAAACACCATATATTTT. Translated: CASSQRQGGGNTIYF.

The chain recombines TRBV12-5 with TRBJ2-1; tentative D call: TRBD1 (5 bases). The CDR3 loop spans 13 amino acids. Trimming took off 7 bases at V and 6 bases at J, with 13 bases between the two ends. CDR1 LGHNT and CDR2 FRNRAP come from the germline V gene. Written as DNA, the CDR3 is TGTGCTAGTGCTCCCCCCCAGGGCAATGAGCAGTTCTTC. Encoded protein: CASAPPQGNEQFF.

The J gene is TRBJ1-6, the V gene TRBV2; D unresolved. Germline CDR1 and CDR2: SNHLY and FYNNEI. V was clipped by 5 bases and J by 0 bases, with 20 bases between them. This CDR3 comprises 19 residues. CDR3 coding DNA: TGTGCCAGCAGTCTATATGGGGTCGGGGAGAGCTCCTATAATTCACCCCTCCACTTT. It yields the protein CASSLYGVGESSYNSPLHF.

CDR3 in amino acids: CASSIDQDRVYGYTF. The CDR3 nucleotides are TGTGCCAGTAGTATAGACCAAGACAGGGTCTATGGCTACACCTTC. This chain connects TRBV19 to TRBJ1-2; 7 bases are shared with TRBD1. This CDR3 region has 15 residues. Germline values: CDR1 LNHDA, CDR2 SQIVND (reference sequence). J lost 4 bases, V lost 0 bases, and 5 bases had no gene match.

The chain has TRBV6-4 and TRBJ2-1; a weak D match, TRBD2 (5 bases). CDR3 length: 14 residues. From germline, CDR1 is MRHNA and CDR2 SNTAGT. V was cut by 2 bases and J by 7 bases, with 12 bases left in between. The CDR3 DNA reads as TGTGCCAGCAGTGACCACGAACTAGGAAATGAGCAGTTCTTC. Translation gives CASSDHELGNEQFF.

V gene TRBV5-1 combines with J gene TRBJ2-3; 8 positions agree with TRBD1. The CDR3 is made up of 16 amino acids. The junction had 10 bases not matched to a gene; V was cut back by 4 bases and J by 3 bases. Germline V lookup: CDR1 SGHRS, CDR2 YFSETQ. The DNA of the CDR3 is TGCGCCAGCAGCATGGACAGGGTCGGAATGACAGATACGCAGTATTTT. Amino acid sequence: CASSMDRVGMTDTQYF.

J is TRBJ1-6 and V is TRBV18, with TRBD1 matching 10 bases. Trimming removed 6 bases from V and 7 bases from J; junction bases left unmatched: 3. This CDR3 spans 14 amino acids. The germline V gene has CDR1 KGHSH and CDR2 LQKENI. CDR3 sequence: CASSRDRGNSPLHF. In DNA form, the CDR3 reads TGTGCCAGCTCCCGGGACAGGGGAAATTCACCCCTCCACTTT.

This clone was seen only once. V gene TRBV4-2 combines with J gene TRBJ1-2; TRBD1 matches 9 bases. There are 16 residues in the CDR3. Looked up from germline, CDR1 is LGHNA and CDR2 is YNFKEQ. Trimming removed 3 bases from V and 6 bases from J; junction bases left unmatched: 11. The DNA of the CDR3 is TGTGCCAGCAGCCATAATCTCCTGACAGGGGGTAATGGCTACACCTTC. Translation gives CASSHNLLTGGNGYTF.

The V gene is TRBV4-1, the J gene TRBJ2-5, with 12 bases fitting TRBD2. CDR3 size: 15 residues. Unmatched junction bases numbered 0, after V lost 0 bases and J lost 4 bases. CDR1 is MGHRA, CDR2 YSYEKL, per germline. This chain's CDR3 is CASSQELAGGETQYF. The CDR3, as DNA: TGCGCCAGCAGCCAAGAACTAGCGGGAGGAGAGACCCAGTACTTC.

The chain links TRBV4-1 to TRBJ2-3, with D hard to call. The CDR3 extends over 15 amino acids. Germline V gene lookup returns CDR1 MGHRA and CDR2 YSYEKL. Trimming removed 4 bases at V and 2 bases at J, with 13 bases between. CDR3 sequence: CASSPTQRHTDTQYF. CDR3 nucleotide sequence: TGCGCCAGCAGCCCTACCCAGAGACACACAGATACGCAGTATTTT.

This clone was seen a few times. V is TRBV4-2 and J is TRBJ2-7; 7 bases agree with TRBD1. The V and J ends lost 1 base and 2 bases, in that order; junction bases with no gene match: 8. This CDR3 is 16 amino acids long. Germline V gene lookup returns CDR1 LGHNA and CDR2 YNFKEQ. CDR3 DNA sequence: TGTGCCAGCAGCCAAGTCGGTGTTGGGACAGCCTACGAGCAGTACTTC. Translating it yields CASSQVGVGTAYEQYF.

For the CDR3, the DNA is TGTGCCAGCAGCTTAGGTCTATCCTACGAGCAGTACTTC. Amino acids: CASSLGLSYEQYF. This sequence joins TRBV7-6 and TRBJ2-7; unclear D gene. The length of the CDR3 is 13 residues. V was clipped by 1 base and J by 1 base, with 5 bases between them. Germline V gene sequence: CDR1 SGHVS, CDR2 FNYEAQ.

The rearrangement uses TRBV10-3 and TRBJ2-1; 12 nucleotides align to TRBD2. Looked up from germline, CDR1 is ENHRY and CDR2 is SYGVKD. The CDR3 length is 16 residues. The V and J ends lost 5 bases and 4 bases, in that order; junction bases with no gene match: 6. CDR3 sequence: CAISPALAGGYNEQFF. CDR3 nucleotide sequence: TGTGCCATCAGTCCCGCTCTAGCGGGAGGGTACAATGAGCAGTTCTTC.

The chain has TRBV7-3 and TRBJ2-7, with D unresolved. V lost 1 base to trimming and J lost 0 bases, with 13 bases between them. The CDR3 consists of 16 residues. Germline values: CDR1 SGHTA, CDR2 FQGTGA. Here the CDR3 reads CASSLRSESSSYEQYF. As DNA, the CDR3 is TGTGCCAGCAGCTTAAGGTCGGAGAGCTCCTCCTACGAGCAGTACTTC.

The rearrangement links TRBV19 to TRBJ2-4; the D gene is possibly TRBD2 (6 bases). The germline V and J ends were trimmed by 1 base and 6 bases, with 16 bases remaining between them. The CDR3 covers 16 residues. Germline values: CDR1 LNHDA, CDR2 SQIVND (reference sequence). The CDR3 nucleotides are TGTGCCAGTAGTATAGCGGGACTGCGTAATGGAAACATTCAGTACTTC. The encoded protein is CASSIAGLRNGNIQYF.

V usage is TRBV5-1 and J usage is TRBJ2-2, with D possibly TRBD1 on 5 matching bases. The CDR3 has 16 residues. Germline V gene sequence: CDR1 SGHRS, CDR2 YFSETQ. V was cut by 1 base and J by 4 bases, with 14 bases left in between. CDR3 sequence: CASSLFQGSPTGELFF. The CDR3 DNA follows: TGCGCCAGCAGCTTGTTTCAGGGATCCCCCACCGGGGAGCTGTTTTTT.

The J gene is TRBJ2-2, the V gene TRBV9; 10 positions match TRBD2. Germline V lookup: CDR1 SGDLS, CDR2 YYNGEE. The CDR3 loop spans 16 amino acids. V lost 0 bases to trimming and J lost 1 base; unmatched junction nucleotides: 0. CDR3 sequence: CASSVVAGGNTGELFF. CDR3 bases: TGTGCCAGCAGCGTAGTAGCGGGGGGGAACACCGGGGAGCTGTTTTTT.

V gene TRBV20-1 combines with J gene TRBJ2-1, with 10 bases lining up with TRBD2. Germline V gene data show CDR1 as DFQATT and CDR2 as SNEGSKA (reference sequence). The V gene end was trimmed by 3 bases and the J gene end by 2 bases; junction bases not matched to a gene: 4. The CDR3 length is 15 residues. CDR3 nucleotide sequence: TGCAGTGCTAGTTTAGCGGGAGGTACCTACAATGAGCAGTTCTTC. Its translation: CSASLAGGTYNEQFF.

V usage is TRBV9 and J usage is TRBJ1-4, with unresolved D. Germline V gives CDR1 SGDLS, CDR2 YYNGEE. The CDR3 runs 15 residues. Trimming removed 2 bases from V and 7 bases from J, with 15 bases in between. The CDR3 protein is CASSVGWAGGEKLFF. Written as DNA, the CDR3 is TGTGCCAGCAGCGTGGGTTGGGCCGGTGGTGAAAAACTGTTTTTT.

The V call is TRBV12-5, the J call TRBJ2-1; weak D call: TRBD1 (6 bases). Germline lookup yields CDR1 LGHNT and CDR2 FRNRAP. The V end was cut by 0 bases, the J end by 7 bases, with 25 bases between. This CDR3 has 19 amino acids. The CDR3 bases are TGTGCTAGTGGTTTGGTATATGTTATGAAGACAGGAATCGAAAATGAGCAGTTCTTC. Protein: CASGLVYVMKTGIENEQFF.

This rearrangement joins TRBV15 to TRBJ2-1, with unresolved D. The germline V gene has CDR1 LNHNV and CDR2 YYDKDF (reference sequence). The CDR3 is 17 residues long. V lost 3 bases and J 0 bases, leaving 15 bases between the germline ends. The CDR3 spells CATSSLSLFSSYNEQFF. In nucleotides, the CDR3 is TGTGCCACCAGCAGCCTCTCGCTTTTTAGCTCCTACAATGAGCAGTTCTTC.

The rearrangement uses TRBV10-2 and TRBJ1-1; 10 bases are shared with TRBD1. Germline V CDR1 and CDR2: WSHSY, SAAADI. The V segment lost 6 bases and the J segment 5 bases; nucleotides outside the gene matches: 6. The CDR3 runs to 14 residues. The CDR3 sequence is CASRSDRGRTEAFF. CDR3 DNA: TGCGCCAGCAGGTCCGACAGGGGGCGAACTGAAGCTTTCTTT.

The V and J genes are TRBV6-5 and TRBJ2-5; a weak D match, TRBD2 (5 bases). This CDR3 has 14 residues. Trimming removed 0 bases from V and 5 bases from J, with 10 bases in between. Per the germline V gene, CDR1 is MNHEY and CDR2 is SVGAGI. The CDR3 spells CASSYSGRRETQYF. In nucleotides, the CDR3 is TGTGCCAGCAGTTACTCCGGTCGGAGGGAGACCCAGTACTTC.

V gene TRBV27 combines with J gene TRBJ1-2; D might be TRBD1 (5 bases). V was trimmed by 2 bases and J by 2 bases, leaving 9 bases between them. The CDR3 is made up of 14 amino acids. Per the germline V gene, CDR1 is MNHEY and CDR2 is SMNVEV (reference sequence). CDR3 DNA sequence: TGTGCCAGCAGTTTACGGGGACTCAACTATGGCTACACCTTC. Protein: CASSLRGLNYGYTF.

The chain joins TRBV7-2 to TRBJ2-3; 9 nucleotides match TRBD2. The V and J ends lost 5 bases and 3 bases, in that order; junction bases with no gene match: 9. Germline CDR1 and CDR2: SGHTA and FQGNSA. This CDR3 has 16 amino acids. The CDR3 DNA sequence: TGTGCCAGCAGCAGGGGTAGGGGACTAGCAACAGATACGCAGTATTTT. This sequence encodes CASSRGRGLATDTQYF.

The chain employs TRBV5-1 and TRBJ2-2, with TRBD2 as a possible D gene (6 bases). Germline CDR1 and CDR2: SGHRS and YFSETQ. Between the trimmed V and J ends, which lost 5 bases and 3 bases, there was a span of 17 bases. CDR3 length: 16 amino acids. CDR3 nucleotides: TGCGCCAGCAGATACCCGGAGGGCCGGGACACCGGGGAGCTGTTTTTT. Protein product: CASRYPEGRDTGELFF.